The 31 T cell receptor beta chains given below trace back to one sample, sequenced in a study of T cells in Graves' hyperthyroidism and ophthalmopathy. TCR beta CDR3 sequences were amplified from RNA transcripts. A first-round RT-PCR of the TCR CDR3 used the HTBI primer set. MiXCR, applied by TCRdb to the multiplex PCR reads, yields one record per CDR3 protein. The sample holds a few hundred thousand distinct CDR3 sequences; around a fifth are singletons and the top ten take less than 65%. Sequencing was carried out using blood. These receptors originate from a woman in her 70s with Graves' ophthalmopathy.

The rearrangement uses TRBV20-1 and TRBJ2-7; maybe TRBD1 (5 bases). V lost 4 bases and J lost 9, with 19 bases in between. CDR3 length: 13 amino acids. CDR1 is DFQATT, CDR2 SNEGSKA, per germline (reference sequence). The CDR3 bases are TGCAGTGCTACTTTCGGCAAGCGTCAGGGGCAGTACTTC. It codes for CSATFGKRQGQYF.

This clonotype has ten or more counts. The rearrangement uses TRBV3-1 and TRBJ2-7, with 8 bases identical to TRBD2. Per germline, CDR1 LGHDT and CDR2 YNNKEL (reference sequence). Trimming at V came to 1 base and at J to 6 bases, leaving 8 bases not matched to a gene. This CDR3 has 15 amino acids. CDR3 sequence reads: CASSQVGSGSSEQYF. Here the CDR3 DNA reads TGTGCCAGCAGCCAAGTCGGCAGCGGGAGTAGCGAGCAGTACTTC.

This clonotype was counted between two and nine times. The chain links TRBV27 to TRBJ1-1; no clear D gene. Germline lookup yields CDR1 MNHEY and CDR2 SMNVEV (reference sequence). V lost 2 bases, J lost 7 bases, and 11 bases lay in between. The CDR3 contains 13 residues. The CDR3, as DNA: TGTGCCAGCAGTTTAGGTGCACAACTTGAAGCTTTCTTT. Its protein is CASSLGAQLEAFF.

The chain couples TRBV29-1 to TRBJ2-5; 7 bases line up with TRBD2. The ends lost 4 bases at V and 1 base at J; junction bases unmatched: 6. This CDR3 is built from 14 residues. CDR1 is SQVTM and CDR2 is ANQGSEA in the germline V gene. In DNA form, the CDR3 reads TGCAGCGTTGGAGGGGAGGGCCCCCAAGAGACCCAGTACTTC. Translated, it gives CSVGGEGPQETQYF. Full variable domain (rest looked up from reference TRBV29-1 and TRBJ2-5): SAVISQKPSRDICQRGTSLTIQCQVDSQVTMMFWYRQQPGQSLTLIATANQGSEATYESGFVIDKFPISRPNLTFSTLTVSNMSPEDSSIYLCSVGGEGPQETQYFGPGTRLLVL.

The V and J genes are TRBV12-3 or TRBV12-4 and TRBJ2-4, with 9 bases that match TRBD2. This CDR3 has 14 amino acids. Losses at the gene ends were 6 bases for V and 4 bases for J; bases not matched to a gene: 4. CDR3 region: CASSPTSGKNIQYF. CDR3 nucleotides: TGTGCCAGCAGCCCAACTAGCGGGAAAAACATTCAGTACTTC.

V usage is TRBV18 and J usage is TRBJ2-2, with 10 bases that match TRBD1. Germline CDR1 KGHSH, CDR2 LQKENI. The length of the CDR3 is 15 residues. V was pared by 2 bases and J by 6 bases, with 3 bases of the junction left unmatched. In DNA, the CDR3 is TGTGCCAGCTCACCAACGGACAGGGGGGCCGGGGAGCTGTTTTTT. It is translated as CASSPTDRGAGELFF.

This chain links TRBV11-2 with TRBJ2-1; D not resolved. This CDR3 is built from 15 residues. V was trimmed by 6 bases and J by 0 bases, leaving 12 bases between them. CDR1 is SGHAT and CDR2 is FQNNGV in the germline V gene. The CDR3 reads CASSFDPGSYNEQFF. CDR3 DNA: TGTGCCAGCAGTTTTGACCCGGGCTCCTACAATGAGCAGTTCTTC.

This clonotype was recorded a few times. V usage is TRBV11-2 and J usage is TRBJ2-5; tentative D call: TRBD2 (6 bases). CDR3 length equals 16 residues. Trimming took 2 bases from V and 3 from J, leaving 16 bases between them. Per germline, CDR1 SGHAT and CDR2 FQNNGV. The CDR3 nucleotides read TGTGCCAGCAGCTTATATCGGATGGGAGGCAAAGAGACCCAGTACTTC. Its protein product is CASSLYRMGGKETQYF.

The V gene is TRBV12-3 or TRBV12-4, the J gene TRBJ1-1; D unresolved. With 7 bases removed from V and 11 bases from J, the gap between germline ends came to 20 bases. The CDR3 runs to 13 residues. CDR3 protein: CASTPRPRPEAFF. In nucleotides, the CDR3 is TGTGCCAGCACCCCCCGTCCCCGTCCAGAGGCTTTCTTT.

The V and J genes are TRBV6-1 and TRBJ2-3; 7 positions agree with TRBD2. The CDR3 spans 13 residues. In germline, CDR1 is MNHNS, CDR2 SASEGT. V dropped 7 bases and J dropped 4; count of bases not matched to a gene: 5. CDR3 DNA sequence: TGTGCCAGCAAAGCTAGCGGTTCAGATACGCAGTATTTT. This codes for CASKASGSDTQYF.

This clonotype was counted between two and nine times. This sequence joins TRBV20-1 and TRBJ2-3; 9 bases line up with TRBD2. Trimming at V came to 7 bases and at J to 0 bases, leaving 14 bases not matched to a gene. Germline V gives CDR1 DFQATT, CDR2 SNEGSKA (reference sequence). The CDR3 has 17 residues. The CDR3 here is CSVLTGLAVTSTDTQYF. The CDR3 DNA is TGCAGTGTTTTAACGGGACTAGCAGTGACTAGCACAGATACGCAGTATTTT.

The CDR3 DNA follows: TGTGCCAGCAGCTTAGGGTTCACTAGCGGAAGCACAGATACGCAGTATTTT. Protein product: CASSLGFTSGSTDTQYF. The genes are TRBV7-2 and TRBJ2-3; 8 bases line up with TRBD2. The length of the CDR3 is 17 residues. Losses at the gene ends were 1 base for V and 0 bases for J; bases not matched to a gene: 6. Per germline, CDR1 SGHTA and CDR2 FQGNSA.

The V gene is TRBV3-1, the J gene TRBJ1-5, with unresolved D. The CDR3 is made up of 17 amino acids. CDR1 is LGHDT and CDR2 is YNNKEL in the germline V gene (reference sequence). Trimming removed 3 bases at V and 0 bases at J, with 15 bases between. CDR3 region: CASSHPDDLNSNQPQHF. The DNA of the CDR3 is TGTGCCAGCAGCCACCCTGACGACCTCAATAGCAATCAGCCCCAGCATTTT.

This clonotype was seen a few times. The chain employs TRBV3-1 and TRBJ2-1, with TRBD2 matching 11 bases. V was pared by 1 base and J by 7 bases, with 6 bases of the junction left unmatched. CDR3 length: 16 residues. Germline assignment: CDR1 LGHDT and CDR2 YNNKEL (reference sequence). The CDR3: CASSQGLAGLGNEQFF. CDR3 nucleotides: TGTGCCAGCAGCCAAGGACTAGCGGGACTCGGGAATGAGCAGTTCTTC.

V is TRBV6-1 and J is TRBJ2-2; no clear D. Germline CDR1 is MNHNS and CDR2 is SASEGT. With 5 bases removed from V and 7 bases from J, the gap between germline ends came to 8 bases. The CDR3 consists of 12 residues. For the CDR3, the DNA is TGTGCCAGCAGTAGGCCCGACGGGGAGCTGTTTTTT. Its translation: CASSRPDGELFF.

The CDR3 DNA sequence: TGTGCCAGTAGTATCGTCCACGGCCCCAATTCACCCCTCCACTTT. This sequence encodes CASSIVHGPNSPLHF. The chain couples TRBV19 to TRBJ1-6; D gene unclear. Per germline, CDR1 LNHDA and CDR2 SQIVND (reference sequence). V gave up 3 bases and J gave up 7 bases, with 13 bases separating them. There are 15 residues in the CDR3.

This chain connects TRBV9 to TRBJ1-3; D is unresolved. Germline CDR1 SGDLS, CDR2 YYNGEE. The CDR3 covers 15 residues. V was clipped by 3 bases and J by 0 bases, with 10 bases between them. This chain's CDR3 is CASSGQEFSGNTIYF. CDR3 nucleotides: TGTGCCAGCAGCGGTCAGGAATTCTCTGGAAACACCATATATTTT. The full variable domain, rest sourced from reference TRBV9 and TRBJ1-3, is DSGVTQTPKHLITATGQRVTLRCSPRSGDLSVYWYQQSLDQGLQFLIQYYNGEERAKGNILERFSAQQFPDLHSELNLSSLELGDSALYFCASSGQEFSGNTIYFGEGSWLTVV.

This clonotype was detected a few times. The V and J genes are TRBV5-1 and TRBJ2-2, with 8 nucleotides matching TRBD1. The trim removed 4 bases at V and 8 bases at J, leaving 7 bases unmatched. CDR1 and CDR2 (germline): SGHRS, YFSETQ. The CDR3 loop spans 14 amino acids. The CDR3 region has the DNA TGCGCCAGCAGCCCAGGACAGGGTAAAGGGGAGCTGTTTTTT. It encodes CASSPGQGKGELFF.

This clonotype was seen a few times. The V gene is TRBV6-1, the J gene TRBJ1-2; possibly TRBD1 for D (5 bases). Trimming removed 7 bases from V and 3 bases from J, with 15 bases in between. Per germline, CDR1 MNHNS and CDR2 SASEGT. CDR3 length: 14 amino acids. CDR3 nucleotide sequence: TGTGCCAGCACCCCCTCTCGAGGGGACTATGGCTACACCTTC. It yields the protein CASTPSRGDYGYTF.

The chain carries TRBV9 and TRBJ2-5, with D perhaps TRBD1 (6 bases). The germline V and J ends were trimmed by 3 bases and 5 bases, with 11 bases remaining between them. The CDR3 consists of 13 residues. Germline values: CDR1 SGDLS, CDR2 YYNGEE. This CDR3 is CASSAQGWETQYF. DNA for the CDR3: TGTGCCAGCAGCGCACAGGGTTGGGAGACCCAGTACTTC.

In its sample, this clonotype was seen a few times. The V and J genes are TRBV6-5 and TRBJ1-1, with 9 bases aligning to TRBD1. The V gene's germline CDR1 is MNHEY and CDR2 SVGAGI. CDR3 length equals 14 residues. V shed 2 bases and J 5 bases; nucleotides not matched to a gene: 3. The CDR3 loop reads CASSYRDRVTEAFF. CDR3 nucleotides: TGTGCCAGCAGTTACCGGGACAGGGTTACTGAAGCTTTCTTT.

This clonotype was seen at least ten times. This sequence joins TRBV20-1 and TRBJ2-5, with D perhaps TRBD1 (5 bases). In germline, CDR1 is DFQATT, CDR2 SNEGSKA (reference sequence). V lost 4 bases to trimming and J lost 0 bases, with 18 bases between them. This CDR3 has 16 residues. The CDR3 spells CSATQAGGANQETQYF. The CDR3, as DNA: TGCAGTGCTACACAGGCCGGCGGAGCTAACCAAGAGACCCAGTACTTC.

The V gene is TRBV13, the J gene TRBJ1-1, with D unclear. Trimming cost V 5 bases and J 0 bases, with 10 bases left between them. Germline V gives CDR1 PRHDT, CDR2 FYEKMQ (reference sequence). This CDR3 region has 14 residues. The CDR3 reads CASSPRPVNTEAFF. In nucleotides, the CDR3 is TGTGCCAGCAGCCCCAGACCCGTGAACACTGAAGCTTTCTTT.

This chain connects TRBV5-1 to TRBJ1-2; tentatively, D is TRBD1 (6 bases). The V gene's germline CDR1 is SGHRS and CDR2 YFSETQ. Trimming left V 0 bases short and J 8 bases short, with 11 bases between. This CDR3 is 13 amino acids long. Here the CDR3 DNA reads TGCGCCAGCAGCTTGGCGTCAGGGGTAGGCTACACCTTC. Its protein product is CASSLASGVGYTF.

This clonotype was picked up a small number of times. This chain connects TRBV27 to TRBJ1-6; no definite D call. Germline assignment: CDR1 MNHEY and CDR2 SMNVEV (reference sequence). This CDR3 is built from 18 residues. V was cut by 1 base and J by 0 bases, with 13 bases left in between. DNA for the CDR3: TGTGCCAGCAGTTTATATCAGACACCGAGCTCCTATAATTCACCCCTCCACTTT. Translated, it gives CASSLYQTPSSYNSPLHF.

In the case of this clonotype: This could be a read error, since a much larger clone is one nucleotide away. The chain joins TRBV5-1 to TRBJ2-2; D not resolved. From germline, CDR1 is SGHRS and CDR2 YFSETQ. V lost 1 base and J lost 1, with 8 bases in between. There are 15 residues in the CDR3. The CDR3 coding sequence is TGCGCCAGCAGCTTGCGGGCGGTGAACACCGGGGAGCTGTTTTTT. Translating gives CASSLRAVNTGELFF.

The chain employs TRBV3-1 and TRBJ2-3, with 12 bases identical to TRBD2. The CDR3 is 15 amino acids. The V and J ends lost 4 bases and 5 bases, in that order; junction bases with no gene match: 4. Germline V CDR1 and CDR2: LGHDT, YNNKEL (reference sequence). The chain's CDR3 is CASSLPGLAGDTQYF. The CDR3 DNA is TGTGCCAGCAGCCTCCCGGGACTAGCGGGAGATACGCAGTATTTT.

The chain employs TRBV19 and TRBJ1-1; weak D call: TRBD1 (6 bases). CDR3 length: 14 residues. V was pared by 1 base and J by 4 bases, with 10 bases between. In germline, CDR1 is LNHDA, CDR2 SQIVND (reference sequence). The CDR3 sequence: CASSIGGGVTEAFF. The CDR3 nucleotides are TGTGCCAGTAGTATAGGAGGGGGTGTCACTGAAGCTTTCTTT.

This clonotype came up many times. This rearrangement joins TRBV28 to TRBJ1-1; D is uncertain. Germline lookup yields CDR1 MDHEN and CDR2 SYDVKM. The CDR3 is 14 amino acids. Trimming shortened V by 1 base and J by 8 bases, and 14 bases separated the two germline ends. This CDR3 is CASSLSGGTLEAFF. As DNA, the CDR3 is TGTGCCAGCAGTTTATCTGGCGGAACTCTAGAAGCTTTCTTT.

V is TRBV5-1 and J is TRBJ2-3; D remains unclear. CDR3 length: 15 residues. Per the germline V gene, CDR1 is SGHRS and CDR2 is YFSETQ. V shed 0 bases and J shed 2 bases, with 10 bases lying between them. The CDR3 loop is CASSLDPSDTDTQYF. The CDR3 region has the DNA TGCGCCAGCAGCTTGGATCCCAGCGACACAGATACGCAGTATTTT.

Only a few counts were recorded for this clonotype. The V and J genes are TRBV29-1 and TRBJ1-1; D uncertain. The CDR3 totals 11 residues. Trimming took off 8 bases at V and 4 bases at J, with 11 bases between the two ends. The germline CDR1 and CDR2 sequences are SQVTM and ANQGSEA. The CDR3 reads CSTRSGTEAFF. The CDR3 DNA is TGCAGCACGCGGAGTGGCACTGAAGCTTTCTTT.